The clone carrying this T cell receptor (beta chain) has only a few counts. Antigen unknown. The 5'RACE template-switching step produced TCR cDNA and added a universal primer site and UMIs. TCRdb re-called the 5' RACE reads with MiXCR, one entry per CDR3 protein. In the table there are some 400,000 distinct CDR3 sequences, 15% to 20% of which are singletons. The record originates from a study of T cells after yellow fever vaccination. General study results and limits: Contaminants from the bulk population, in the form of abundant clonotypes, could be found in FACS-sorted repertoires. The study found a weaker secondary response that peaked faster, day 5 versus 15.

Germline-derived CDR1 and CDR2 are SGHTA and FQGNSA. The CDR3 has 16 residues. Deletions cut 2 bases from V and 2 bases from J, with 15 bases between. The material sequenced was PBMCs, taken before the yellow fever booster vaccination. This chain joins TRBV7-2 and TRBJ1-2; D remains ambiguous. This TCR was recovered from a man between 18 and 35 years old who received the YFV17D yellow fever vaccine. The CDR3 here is CASSLPGISPNYGYTF. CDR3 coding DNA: TGTGCCAGCAGCTTACCGGGAATCTCCCCAAACTATGGCTACACCTTC.